The T cell receptor (beta chain) described here comes from a study of blood T cell repertoires in COVID-19. Overall study context: Samples representing acute and convalescent COVID-19 were sourced from the United States, Italy and Spain.

Clones were read by immunoSEQ multiplex PCR, and TCRdb kept only the in-frame ones, dropping some. The table records some 200,000 clones, around three quarters of them present only once. Unmatched junction bases numbered 16, after V lost 0 bases and J lost 5 bases. In germline, CDR1 is SGHRS, CDR2 YFSETQ. This CDR3 has 18 amino acids. The sequence was obtained from a woman between 70 and 85 years old with acute or convalescent COVID-19. The J gene is TRBJ1-1, the V gene TRBV5-1; 7 bases are shared with TRBD1. The material sequenced was peripheral blood. The CDR3 region is CASSLGSGGQVSYTEAFF. CDR3 sequence (DNA): TGCGCCAGCAGCTTGGGCTCCGGAGGACAGGTATCTTATACTGAAGCTTTCTTT.